This T cell receptor beta chain derives from a study of blood T cell repertoires in COVID-19. Germline V gene sequence: CDR1 SNHLY, CDR2 FYNNEI. The CDR3 runs 17 residues. Germline trimming cut 6 bases from V and 3 bases from J; bases unmatched to any gene: 9. Clones were sequenced by immunoSEQ multiplex PCR, and TCRdb holds only the in-frame ones, with some missing. The table lists over 150,000 clones, roughly 76% of them singletons. The rearrangement joins TRBV2 to TRBJ2-1, with 12 nucleotides matching TRBD2. The TCR sequence derives from a woman older than 75 with COVID-19, enrolled during active disease. The sample consisted of peripheral blood. The CDR3 loop reads CASSNTLAGGVYNEQFF. In DNA form, the CDR3 reads TGTGCCAGCAGCAATACACTAGCGGGGGGCGTCTACAATGAGCAGTTCTTC.